This record covers a single T cell receptor beta chain. Its target antigen remains unknown. No qualities accompany the bases; no much larger clone lies one base away. This entry comes from a study of shared clonotypes between healthy human individuals (TCRdb year 2020). Looking at the study overall: The cohort comprised a couple of women and a few men aged 18 to 49 years. Blood TCR repertoires of about 5 healthy adults were deeply sequenced to estimate repertoire size and the extent of clonotype sharing between individuals. Per donor, three plates each were used for CD4 naive and CD4 memory, two for CD8 naive, and one for CD8 memory. To increase sequencing depth and limit assay-specific biases, TCR repertoire library preparation and sequencing were carried out by different laboratories using diverse techniques. Each donor's leukapheresis produced roughly between about 0.8 and 8.9 billion PBMCs.

Counted from cysteine to phenylalanine, this CDR3 has 15 amino acids. The read is trimmed to its CDR3 DNA, 45 bases read in frame from base 1. CDR1 is given as SGHRS and CDR2 as YFSETQ, both from the germline V gene. V loses 4 bases of germline sequence and J loses 7 bases, and the interval between the two ends is 20 bases. TCR CDR3 regions were amplified from genomic DNA by multiplex PCR using the deep immunoSEQ assay. Extracted genomic DNA from each cell subset was distributed evenly across all wells of several immunoSEQ 96-well plates, and each plate was treated as a replicate. For sorted subsets, approximately 0.2 ug of genomic DNA, equivalent to some 30,000 T cell genomes, went into each replicate PCR. The purified libraries were quantified using a Qubit 3.0 fluorometer, sized with a Bioanalyzer 2100, and then quantified again using the KAPA Library Quantification kit. A separate single-read 150-cycle Illumina NextSeq 550 flow cell was used to sequence each immunoSEQ 96-well plate. Under the source paper's analysis protocol: Because the immunoSEQ output held only junctional sequences and lacked quality scores, the filtering could not match the filtering applied to full-length reads. To assign V/J genes and CDR3, sequences were annotated against IMGT germline references using PyIR, a Python wrapper for IgBLAST v1.9. Reads were filtered out if the reads had weak V/J assignments (E-value above 1e-6), no CDR3, stop codons, out-of-frame junctions, or ambiguous translated residues. V3J clonotypes were defined by identical inferred V gene, J gene, and CDR3 amino acid sequence. Percentage overlap between repertoires was computed as shared unique clonotypes divided by the size of the smaller repertoire. Three approaches were used to assess repertoire richness: RTK rarefaction, the Chao1 estimator, and Recon v2.1 estimates of unobserved clonotypes. Generation probabilities for all TCRbeta clonotypes obtained by the gDNA method from a few donors were computed using OLGA. This is the immuneACCESS table as TCRdb keeps it, with only in-frame sequences that have V and J called. A part of the clones is gone; compared with another copy, unresolved V genes explain less than half, and the rest is unexplained. V and J calls and clone size are as listed in that table; D and trimming were resolved from the DNA. The sample data list about 960,000 clones, and around three quarters of these were observed just once. The top ten clonotypes cover around 1.5% of the sample.

The donors were healthy, HIV-negative adults who had no recently reported acute infections or vaccinations. Every donor was a Caucasian adult living in Nashville, Tennessee, USA. CD4+ T cells were enriched by magnetic negative selection, after which naive cells were positively selected on CD45RA and the negative fraction was taken as the memory subset. After blood collection by leukapheresis, PBMCs were isolated using Ficoll-Histopaque density gradient centrifugation and then cryopreserved in the vapor phase of liquid nitrogen. Purity and quantity of every magnetically sorted T cell population were checked by analytical flow cytometry. Each sorted fraction had its genomic DNA isolated and then quantified by UV absorbance on a Nanodrop 2000c. What the work shows at the level of the full study, not this receptor alone: Incomplete sequencing was indicated by rarefaction of sorted-subset datasets, despite the large sequencing depth. Pairwise subsampling indicated that sequencing depth was expected to affect the degree of clonotype sharing among donors. When a handful of donors were compared, the shared fraction of clonotypes was 5% to 6.5% for naive CD4, 3.5% to 4% for naive CD8, 2% to 2.5% for memory CD4, and 0.35% to 0.4% for memory CD8. Compared with non-shared clonotypes, the clonotypes found in all four sorted-subset donors had higher generation probabilities. Because the study included only a small number of donors, the genetic and exposure-history diversity represented was limited. Naive subsets generally had larger estimated clonotype richness than memory subsets did. Sampling was limited to blood, and TCR repertoires in tissue likely differ from TCR repertoires in blood.

The receptor was isolated from a man aged 18 to 29 in good health. Sequencing was performed on memory CD4+ T cells sorted from blood. This specimen's cell subset or site label, per the study, means: CD45RA-negative fraction. The V gene is TRBV5-1 and the J gene is TRBJ1-1; TRBD1 could be the D gene, as 5 bases match. The CDR3 protein is CASSGGVPPRDEAFF. The nucleotide sequence reads TGCGCCAGCAGCGGGGGGGTCCCACCCCGGGATGAAGCTTTCTTT.